The clone carrying this TCR beta chain was seen only a few times. This CDR3 has 13 residues. CDR1 and CDR2 from the germline V gene are SGDLS and YYNGEE. Losses at the gene ends were 5 bases for V and 1 base for J; bases not matched to a gene: 0. Using immunoSEQ multiplex PCR, the repertoire was profiled, and TCRdb retains in-frame clones only, with some absent. The data contain roughly 11,000 clones, approximately 72% of them singletons. The record originates from a study of OX40 agonist ivuxolimab in advanced cancers. The rearrangement links TRBV9 to TRBJ2-3; 8 positions match TRBD1. The source material was CD4+ or CD8+ T cells sorted from blood, sampled in a trial of the OX40 agonist ivuxolimab. This sequence was found in an adult with an advanced solid tumor such as melanoma, head and neck, liver or kidney cancer. The CDR3 bases are TGTGCCAGCAGGGGACAGGGCACAGATACGCAGTATTTT. Translating it yields CASRGQGTDTQYF.